One sample yielded the 3 T cell receptor beta chains listed below, sequenced in a study of blood T cell repertoires in COVID-19. TCRdb's copy holds only in-frame clones and misses some; the assay was immunoSEQ multiplex PCR. The sample holds 30,000 to 40,000 clones; just over 90% are singletons and the top ten take 2.2%. Sequencing input: peripheral blood. Receptor source: a man in his fifties or sixties with active COVID-19.

The V gene is TRBV5-4, the J gene TRBJ2-1; 9 bases map to TRBD1. From germline, CDR1 is SGHNT and CDR2 YYREEE (reference sequence). Trimming at V came to 3 bases and at J to 8 bases, leaving 9 bases not matched to a gene. This CDR3 is built from 15 residues. CDR3 amino acids: CASSSGDRARDEQFF. The CDR3, as DNA: TGTGCCAGCAGCTCCGGGGACAGGGCGAGGGATGAGCAGTTCTTC.

The chain carries TRBV18 and TRBJ2-7; D unclear. The CDR3 is 13 residues long. Trimming removed 5 bases from V and 0 bases from J, with 8 bases in between. The germline CDR1 and CDR2 sequences are KGHSH and LQKENI. The CDR3 coding sequence is TGTGCCAGCTCAGCCTCTAGCTCCTACGAGCAGTACTTC. Translated: CASSASSSYEQYF. The variable domain in full, with the rest retrieved from reference TRBV18 and TRBJ2-7, is NAGVMQNPRHLVRRRGQEARLRCSPMKGHSHVYWYRQLPEEGLKFMVYLQKENIIDESGMPKERFSAEFPKEGPSILRIQQVVRGDSAAYFCASSASSSYEQYFGPGTRLTVT.

This clone appeared a few times. The chain couples TRBV2 to TRBJ1-1, with 7 bases identical to TRBD1. Germline V gives CDR1 SNHLY, CDR2 FYNNEI. V dropped 3 bases and J dropped 11; count of bases not matched to a gene: 12. CDR3 length: 14 residues. The CDR3 spells CASSDADRELRAFF. CDR3 in DNA: TGTGCCAGCAGTGATGCAGACAGGGAATTAAGGGCTTTCTTT.